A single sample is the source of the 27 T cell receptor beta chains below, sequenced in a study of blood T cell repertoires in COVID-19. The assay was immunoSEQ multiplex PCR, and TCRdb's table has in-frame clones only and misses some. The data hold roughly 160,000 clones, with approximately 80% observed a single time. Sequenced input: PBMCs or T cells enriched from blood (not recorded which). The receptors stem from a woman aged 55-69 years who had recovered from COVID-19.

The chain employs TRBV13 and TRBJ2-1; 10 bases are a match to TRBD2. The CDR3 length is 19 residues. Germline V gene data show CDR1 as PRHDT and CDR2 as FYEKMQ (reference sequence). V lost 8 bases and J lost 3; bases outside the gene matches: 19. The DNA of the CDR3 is TGTGCCAGCTCAAAGAGAAAACTAGCGGGATCCGACTACTACAATGAGCAGTTCTTC. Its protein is CASSKRKLAGSDYYNEQFF.

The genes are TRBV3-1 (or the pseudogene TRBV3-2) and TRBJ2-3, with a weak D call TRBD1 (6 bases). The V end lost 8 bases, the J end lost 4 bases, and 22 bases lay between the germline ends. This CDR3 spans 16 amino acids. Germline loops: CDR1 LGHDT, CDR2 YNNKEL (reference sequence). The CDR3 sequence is CASRSSGQLIADTQYF. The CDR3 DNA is TGTGCCAGCCGTTCTTCAGGACAGTTGATTGCAGATACGCAGTATTTT.

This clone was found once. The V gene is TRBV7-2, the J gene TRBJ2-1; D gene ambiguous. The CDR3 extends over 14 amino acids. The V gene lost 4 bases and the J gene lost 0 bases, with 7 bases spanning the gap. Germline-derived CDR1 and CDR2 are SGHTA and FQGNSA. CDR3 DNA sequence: TGTGCCAGCAGCTACCGTAGCTCCTACAATGAGCAGTTCTTC. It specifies CASSYRSSYNEQFF.

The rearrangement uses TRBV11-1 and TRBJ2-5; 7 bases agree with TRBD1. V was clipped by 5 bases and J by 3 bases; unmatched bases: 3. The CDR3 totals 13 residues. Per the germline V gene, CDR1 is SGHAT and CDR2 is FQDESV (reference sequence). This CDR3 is CASSRDREETQYF. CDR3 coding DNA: TGTGCCAGCAGCCGAGACAGGGAAGAGACCCAGTACTTC.

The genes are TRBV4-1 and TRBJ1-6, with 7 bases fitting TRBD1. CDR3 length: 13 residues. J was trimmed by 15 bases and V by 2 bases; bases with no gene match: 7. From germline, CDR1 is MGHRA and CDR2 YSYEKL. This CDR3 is CASSQRTGRSLHF. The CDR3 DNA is TGCGCCAGCAGCCAAAGGACAGGTCGAAGCCTCCACTTT.

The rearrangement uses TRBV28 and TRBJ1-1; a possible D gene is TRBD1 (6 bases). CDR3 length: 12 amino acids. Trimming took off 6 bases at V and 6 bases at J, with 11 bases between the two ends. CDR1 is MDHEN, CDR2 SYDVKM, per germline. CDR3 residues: CASRTGSAEAFF. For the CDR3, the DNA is TGTGCCAGCAGAACAGGGTCCGCTGAAGCTTTCTTT.

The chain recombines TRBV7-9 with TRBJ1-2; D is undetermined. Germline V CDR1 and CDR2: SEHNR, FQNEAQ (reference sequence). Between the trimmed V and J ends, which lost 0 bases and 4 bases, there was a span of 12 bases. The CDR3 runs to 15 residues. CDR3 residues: CASSLATGVGYGYTF. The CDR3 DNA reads TGTGCCAGCAGCTTAGCGACGGGTGTGGGCTATGGCTACACCTTC.

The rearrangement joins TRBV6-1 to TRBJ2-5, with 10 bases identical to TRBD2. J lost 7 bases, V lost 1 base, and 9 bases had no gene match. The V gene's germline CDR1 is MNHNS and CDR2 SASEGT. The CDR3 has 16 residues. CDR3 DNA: TGTGCCAGCAGTGAAGGGGGGCTAGCGGGAGTGGCGACCCAGTACTTC. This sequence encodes CASSEGGLAGVATQYF.

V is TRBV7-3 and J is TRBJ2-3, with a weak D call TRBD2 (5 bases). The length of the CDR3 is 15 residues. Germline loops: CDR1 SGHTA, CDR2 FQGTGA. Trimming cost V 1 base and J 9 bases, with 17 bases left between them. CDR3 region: CASSLIGPPGGTQYF. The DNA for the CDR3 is TGTGCCAGCAGCTTAATCGGGCCCCCCGGCGGGACGCAGTATTTT.

CDR3 bases: TGTGCCAGCTGGAGCGGATATGGGACAGGGCCGTTCTTC. Translated, it gives CASWSGYGTGPFF. The V and J genes are TRBV28 and TRBJ2-1; 9 bases map to TRBD1. The CDR3 runs to 13 residues. The V gene's germline CDR1 is MDHEN and CDR2 SYDVKM. V lost 8 bases, J lost 15 bases, and 14 bases stayed unmatched.

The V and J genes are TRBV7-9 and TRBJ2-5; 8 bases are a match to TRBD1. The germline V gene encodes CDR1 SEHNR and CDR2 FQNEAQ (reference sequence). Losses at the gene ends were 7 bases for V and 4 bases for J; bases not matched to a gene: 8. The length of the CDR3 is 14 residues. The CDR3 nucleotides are TGTGCCAGCATCAGGGGGCGGTTTGGAGAGACCCAGTACTTC. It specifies CASIRGRFGETQYF. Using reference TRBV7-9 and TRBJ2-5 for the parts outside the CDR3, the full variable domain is DTGVSQNPRHKITKRGQNVTFRCDPISEHNRLYWYRQTLGQGPEFLTYFQNEAQLEKSRLLSDRFSAERPKGSFSTLEIQRTEQGDSAMYLCASIRGRFGETQYFGPGTRLLVL.

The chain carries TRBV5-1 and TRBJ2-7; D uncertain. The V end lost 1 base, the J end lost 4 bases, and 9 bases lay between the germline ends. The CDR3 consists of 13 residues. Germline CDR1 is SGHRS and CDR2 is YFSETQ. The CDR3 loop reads CASSLSDGYEQYF. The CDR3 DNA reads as TGCGCCAGCAGCTTGTCTGACGGGTACGAGCAGTACTTC.

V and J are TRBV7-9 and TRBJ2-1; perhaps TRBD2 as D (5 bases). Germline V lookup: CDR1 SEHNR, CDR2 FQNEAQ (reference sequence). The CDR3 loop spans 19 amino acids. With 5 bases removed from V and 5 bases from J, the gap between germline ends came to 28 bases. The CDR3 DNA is TGTGCCAGCAGCCACCCCCTAGCCGTAGTCCCCTCAACGGACAATGAGCAGTTCTTC. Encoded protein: CASSHPLAVVPSTDNEQFF.

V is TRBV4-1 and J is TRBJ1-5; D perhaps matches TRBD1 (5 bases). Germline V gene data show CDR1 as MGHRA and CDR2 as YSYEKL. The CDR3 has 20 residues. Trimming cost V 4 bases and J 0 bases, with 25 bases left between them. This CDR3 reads CASSPGLVRVGPYSNQPQHF. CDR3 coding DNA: TGCGCCAGCAGCCCTGGTTTGGTCAGGGTGGGGCCCTATAGCAATCAGCCCCAGCATTTT.

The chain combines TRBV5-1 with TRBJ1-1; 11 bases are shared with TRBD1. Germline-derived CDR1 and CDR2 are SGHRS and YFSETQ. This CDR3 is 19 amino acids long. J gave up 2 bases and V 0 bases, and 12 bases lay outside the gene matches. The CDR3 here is CASSLEGTGGSLLNTEAFF. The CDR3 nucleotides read TGCGCCAGCAGCTTGGAAGGGACAGGGGGATCATTGCTAAACACTGAAGCTTTCTTT.

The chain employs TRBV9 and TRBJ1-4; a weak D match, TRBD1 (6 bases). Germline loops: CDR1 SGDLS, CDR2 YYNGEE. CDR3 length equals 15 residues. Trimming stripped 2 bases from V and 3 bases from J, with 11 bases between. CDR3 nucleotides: TGTGCCAGCAGCGTTCAACAGGGAGCTAATGAAAAACTGTTTTTT. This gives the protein CASSVQQGANEKLFF.

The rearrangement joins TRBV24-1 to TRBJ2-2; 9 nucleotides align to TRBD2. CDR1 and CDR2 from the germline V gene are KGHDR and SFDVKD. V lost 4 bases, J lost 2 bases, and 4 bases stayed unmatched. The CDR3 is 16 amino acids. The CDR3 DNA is TGTGCCACCAGTGACCTGACTAGCGGCAACACCGGGGAGCTGTTTTTT. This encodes CATSDLTSGNTGELFF.

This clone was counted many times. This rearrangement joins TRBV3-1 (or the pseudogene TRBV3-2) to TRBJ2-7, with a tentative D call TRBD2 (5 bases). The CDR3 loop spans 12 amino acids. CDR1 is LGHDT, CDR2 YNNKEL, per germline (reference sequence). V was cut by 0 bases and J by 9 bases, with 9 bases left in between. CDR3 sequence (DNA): TGTGCCAGCAGCCAAGATCTGAGGGTGCAGTACTTC. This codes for CASSQDLRVQYF.

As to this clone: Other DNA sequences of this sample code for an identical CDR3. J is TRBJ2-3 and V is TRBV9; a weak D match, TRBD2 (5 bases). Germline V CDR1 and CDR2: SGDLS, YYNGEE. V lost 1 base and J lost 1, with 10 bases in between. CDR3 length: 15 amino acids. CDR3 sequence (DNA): TGTGCCAGCAGCGTACGGGGTGGGGGCACAGATACGCAGTATTTT. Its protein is CASSVRGGGTDTQYF.

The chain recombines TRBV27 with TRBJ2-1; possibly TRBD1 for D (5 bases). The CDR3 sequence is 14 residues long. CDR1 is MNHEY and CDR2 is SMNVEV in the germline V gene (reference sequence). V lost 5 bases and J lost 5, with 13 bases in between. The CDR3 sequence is CASSPPTDNNEQFF. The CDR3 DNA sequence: TGTGCCAGCAGTCCTCCGACAGATAACAATGAGCAGTTCTTC.

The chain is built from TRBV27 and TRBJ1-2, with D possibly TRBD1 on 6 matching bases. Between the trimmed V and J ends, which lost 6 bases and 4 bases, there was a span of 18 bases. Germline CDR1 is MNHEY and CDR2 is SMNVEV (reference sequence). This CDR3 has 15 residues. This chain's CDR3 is CASSPNALGGYGYTF. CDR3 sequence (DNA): TGTGCCAGCAGCCCTAACGCCTTAGGGGGCTATGGCTACACCTTC.

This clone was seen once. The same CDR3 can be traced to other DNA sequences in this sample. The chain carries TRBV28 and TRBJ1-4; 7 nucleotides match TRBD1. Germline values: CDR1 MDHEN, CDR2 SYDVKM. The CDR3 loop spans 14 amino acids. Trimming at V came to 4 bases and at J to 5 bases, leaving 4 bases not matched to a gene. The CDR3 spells CASSSGTVNEKLFF. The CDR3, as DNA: TGTGCCAGCAGTTCCGGGACAGTGAATGAAAAACTGTTTTTT.

CDR3: CASTFGGYSNQPQHF. The CDR3 DNA sequence: TGTGCCAGCACCTTTGGCGGATATAGCAATCAGCCCCAGCATTTT. The V and J genes are TRBV6-5 and TRBJ1-5; D gene uncertain. Germline V lookup: CDR1 MNHEY, CDR2 SVGAGI. V was cut by 7 bases and J by 0 bases, with 13 bases left in between. The CDR3 is 15 residues long.

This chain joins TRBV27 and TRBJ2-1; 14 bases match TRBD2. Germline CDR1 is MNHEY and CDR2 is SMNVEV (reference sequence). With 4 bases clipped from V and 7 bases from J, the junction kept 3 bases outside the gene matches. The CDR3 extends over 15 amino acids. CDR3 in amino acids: CASSSGLAGVNEQFF. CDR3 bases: TGTGCCAGCAGTTCGGGACTAGCGGGAGTTAATGAGCAGTTCTTC.

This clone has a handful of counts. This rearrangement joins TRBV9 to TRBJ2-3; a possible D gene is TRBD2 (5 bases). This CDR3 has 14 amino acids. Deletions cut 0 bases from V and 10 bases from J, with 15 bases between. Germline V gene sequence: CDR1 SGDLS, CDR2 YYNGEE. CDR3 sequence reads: CASSVGNGYGAQYF. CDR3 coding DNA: TGTGCCAGCAGCGTAGGAAACGGGTACGGGGCGCAGTATTTT.

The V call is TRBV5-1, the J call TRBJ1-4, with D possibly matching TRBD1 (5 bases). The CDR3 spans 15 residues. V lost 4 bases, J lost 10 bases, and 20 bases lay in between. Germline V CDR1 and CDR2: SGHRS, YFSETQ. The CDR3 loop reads CASSPSERMGGKLFF. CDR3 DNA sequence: TGCGCCAGCAGCCCGTCGGAACGTATGGGGGGAAAACTGTTTTTT.

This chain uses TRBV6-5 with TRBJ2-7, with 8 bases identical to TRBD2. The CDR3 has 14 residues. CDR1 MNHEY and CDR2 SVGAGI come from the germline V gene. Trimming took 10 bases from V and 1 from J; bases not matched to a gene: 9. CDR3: CATLAGPNSYEQYF. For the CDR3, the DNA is TGTGCCACCTTAGCGGGACCAAATTCCTACGAGCAGTACTTC.